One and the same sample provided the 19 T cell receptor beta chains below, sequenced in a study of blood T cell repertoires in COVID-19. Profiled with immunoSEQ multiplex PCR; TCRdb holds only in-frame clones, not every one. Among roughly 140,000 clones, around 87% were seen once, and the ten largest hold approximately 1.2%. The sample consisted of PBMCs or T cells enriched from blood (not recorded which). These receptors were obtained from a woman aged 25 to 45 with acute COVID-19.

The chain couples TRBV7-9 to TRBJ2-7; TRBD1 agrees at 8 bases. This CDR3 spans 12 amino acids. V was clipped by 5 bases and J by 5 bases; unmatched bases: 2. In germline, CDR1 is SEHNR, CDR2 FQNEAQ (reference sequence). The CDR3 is CASSRTGNEQYF. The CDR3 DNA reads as TGTGCCAGCAGCCGGACAGGGAACGAGCAGTACTTC.

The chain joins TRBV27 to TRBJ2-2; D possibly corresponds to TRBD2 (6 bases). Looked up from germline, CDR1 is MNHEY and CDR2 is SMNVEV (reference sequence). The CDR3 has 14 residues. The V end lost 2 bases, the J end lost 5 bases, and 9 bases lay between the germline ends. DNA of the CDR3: TGTGCCAGCAGTTTAATGGGGGGTACCGGGGAGCTGTTTTTT. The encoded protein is CASSLMGGTGELFF.

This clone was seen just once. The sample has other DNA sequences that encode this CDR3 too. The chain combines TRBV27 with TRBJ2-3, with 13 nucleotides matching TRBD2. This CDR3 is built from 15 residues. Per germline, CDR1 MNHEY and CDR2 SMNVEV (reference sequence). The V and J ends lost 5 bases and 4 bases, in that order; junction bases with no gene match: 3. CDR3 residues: CASSPTSGRSDTQYF. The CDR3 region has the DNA TGTGCCAGCAGTCCGACTAGCGGGAGGTCAGATACGCAGTATTTT.

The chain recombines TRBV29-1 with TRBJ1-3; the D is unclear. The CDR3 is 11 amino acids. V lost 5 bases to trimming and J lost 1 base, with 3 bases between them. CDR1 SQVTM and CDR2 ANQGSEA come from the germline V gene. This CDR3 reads CSVLSGNTIYF. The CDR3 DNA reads TGCAGCGTTCTATCTGGAAACACCATATATTTT.

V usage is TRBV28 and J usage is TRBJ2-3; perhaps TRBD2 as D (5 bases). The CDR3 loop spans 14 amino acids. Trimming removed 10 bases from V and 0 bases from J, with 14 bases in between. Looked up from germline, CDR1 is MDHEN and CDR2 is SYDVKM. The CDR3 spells CATGIALSTDTQYF. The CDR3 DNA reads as TGTGCCACCGGGATAGCCCTGAGCACAGATACGCAGTATTTT.

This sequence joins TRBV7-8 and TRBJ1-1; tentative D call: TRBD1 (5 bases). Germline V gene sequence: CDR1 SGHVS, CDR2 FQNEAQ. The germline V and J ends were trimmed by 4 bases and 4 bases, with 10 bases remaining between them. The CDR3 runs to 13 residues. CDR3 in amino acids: CASSSTGVTEAFF. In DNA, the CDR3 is TGTGCCAGCAGCTCCACGGGGGTCACTGAAGCTTTCTTT. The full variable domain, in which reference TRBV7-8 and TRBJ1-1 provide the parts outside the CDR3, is GAGVSQSPRYKVAKRGQDVALRCDPISGHVSLFWYQQALGQGPEFLTYFQNEAQLDKSGLPSDRFFAERPEGSVSTLKIQRTQQEDSAVYLCASSSTGVTEAFFGQGTRLTVV.

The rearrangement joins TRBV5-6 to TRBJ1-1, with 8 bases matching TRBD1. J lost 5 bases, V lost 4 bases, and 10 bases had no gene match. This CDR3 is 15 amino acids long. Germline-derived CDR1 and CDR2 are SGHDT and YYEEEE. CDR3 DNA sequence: TGTGCCAGCAGCGTACTCAGGGGGCTTGTTACTGAAGCTTTCTTT. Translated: CASSVLRGLVTEAFF.

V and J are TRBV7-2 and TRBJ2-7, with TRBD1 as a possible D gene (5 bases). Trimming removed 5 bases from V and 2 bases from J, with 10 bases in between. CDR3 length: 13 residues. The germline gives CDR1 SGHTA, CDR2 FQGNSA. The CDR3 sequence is CASSEQAPYEQYF. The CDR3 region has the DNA TGTGCCAGCAGCGAACAGGCCCCCTACGAGCAGTACTTC.

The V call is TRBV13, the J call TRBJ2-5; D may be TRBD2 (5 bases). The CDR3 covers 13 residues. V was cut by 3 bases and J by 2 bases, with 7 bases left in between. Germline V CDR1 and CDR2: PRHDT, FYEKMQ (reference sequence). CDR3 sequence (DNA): TGTGCCAGCAGCTTCGGGATTCAAGAGACCCAGTACTTC. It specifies CASSFGIQETQYF.

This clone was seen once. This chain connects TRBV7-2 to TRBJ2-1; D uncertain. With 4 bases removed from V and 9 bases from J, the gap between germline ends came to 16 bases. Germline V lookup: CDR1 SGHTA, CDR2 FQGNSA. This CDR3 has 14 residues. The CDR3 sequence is CASSSRAFGSEQFF. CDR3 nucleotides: TGTGCCAGCAGCTCCCGCGCCTTTGGTTCTGAGCAGTTCTTC.

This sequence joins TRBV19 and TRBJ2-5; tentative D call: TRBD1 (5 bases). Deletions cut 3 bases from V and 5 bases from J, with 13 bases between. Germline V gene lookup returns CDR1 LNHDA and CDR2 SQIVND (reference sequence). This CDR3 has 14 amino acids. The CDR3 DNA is TGTGCCAGTAGTATTCGCAGGGATCGGGAGACCCAGTACTTC. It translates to CASSIRRDRETQYF.

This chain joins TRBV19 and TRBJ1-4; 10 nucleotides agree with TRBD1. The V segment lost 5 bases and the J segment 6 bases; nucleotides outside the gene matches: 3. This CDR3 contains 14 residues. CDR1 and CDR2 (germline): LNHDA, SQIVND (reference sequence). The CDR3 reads CASSRTGGYEKLFF. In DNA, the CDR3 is TGTGCCAGTAGTCGGACAGGGGGATATGAAAAACTGTTTTTT.

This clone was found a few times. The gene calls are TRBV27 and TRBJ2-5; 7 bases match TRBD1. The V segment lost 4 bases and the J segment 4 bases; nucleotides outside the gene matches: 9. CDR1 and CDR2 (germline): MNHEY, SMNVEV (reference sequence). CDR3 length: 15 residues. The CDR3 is CASSSSGGIGETQYF. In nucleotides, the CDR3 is TGTGCCAGCAGTTCCTCAGGGGGAATTGGAGAGACCCAGTACTTC.

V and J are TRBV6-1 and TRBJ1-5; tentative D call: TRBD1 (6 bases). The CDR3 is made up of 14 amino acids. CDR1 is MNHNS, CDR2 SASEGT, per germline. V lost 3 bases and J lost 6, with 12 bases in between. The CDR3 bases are TGTGCCAGCAGTGAGCAGGGGTTGGCTCAGCCCCAGCATTTT. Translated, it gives CASSEQGLAQPQHF.

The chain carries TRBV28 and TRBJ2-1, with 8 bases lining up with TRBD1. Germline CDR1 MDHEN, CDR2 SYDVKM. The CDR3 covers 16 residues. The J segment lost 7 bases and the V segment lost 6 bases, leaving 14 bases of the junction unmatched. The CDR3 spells CASSADRGYPGNEQFF. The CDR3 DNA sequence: TGTGCCAGCAGCGCCGACAGGGGTTACCCGGGGAATGAGCAGTTCTTC.

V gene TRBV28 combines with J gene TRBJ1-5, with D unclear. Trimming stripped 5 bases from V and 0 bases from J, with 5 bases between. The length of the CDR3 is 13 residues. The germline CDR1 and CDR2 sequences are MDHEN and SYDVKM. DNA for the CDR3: TGTGCCAGCAGTGAGTATAGCAATCAGCCCCAGCATTTT. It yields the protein CASSEYSNQPQHF. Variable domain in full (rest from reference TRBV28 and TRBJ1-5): DVKVTQSSRYLVKRTGEKVFLECVQDMDHENMFWYRQDPGLGLRLIYFSYDVKMKEKGDIPEGYSVSREKKERFSLILESASTNQTSMYLCASSEYSNQPQHFGDGTRLSIL.

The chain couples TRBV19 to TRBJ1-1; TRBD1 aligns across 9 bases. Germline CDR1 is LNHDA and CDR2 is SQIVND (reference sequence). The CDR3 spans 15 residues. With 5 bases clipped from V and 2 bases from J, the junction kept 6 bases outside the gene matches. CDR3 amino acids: CASSFRTGANTEAFF. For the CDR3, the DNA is TGTGCCAGTAGTTTCAGGACAGGGGCCAACACTGAAGCTTTCTTT.

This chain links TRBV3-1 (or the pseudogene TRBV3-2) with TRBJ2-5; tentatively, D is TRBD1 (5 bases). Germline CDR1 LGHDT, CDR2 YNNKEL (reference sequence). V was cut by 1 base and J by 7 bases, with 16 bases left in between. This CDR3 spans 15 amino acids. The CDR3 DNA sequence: TGTGCCAGCAGCCAAGTAGGGCAGGGCGTATGGACCCAGTACTTC. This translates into CASSQVGQGVWTQYF.

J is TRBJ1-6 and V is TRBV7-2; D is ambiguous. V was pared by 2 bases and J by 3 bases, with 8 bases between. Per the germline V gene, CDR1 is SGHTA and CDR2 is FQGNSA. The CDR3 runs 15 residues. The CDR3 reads CASSLPGVYNSPLHF. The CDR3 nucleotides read TGTGCCAGCAGCTTACCGGGAGTCTATAATTCACCCCTCCACTTT.